The T cell receptor (beta chain) under discussion was sequenced for a study of blood T cell repertoires in COVID-19. Study-level background: Samples of COVID-19 (acute and convalescent) were obtained from the United States, Italy and Spain. From T cells, B-cell-depleted T cells, or PBMCs came the material, which was cDNA or gDNA.

CDR3 size: 16 residues. J gave up 2 bases and V 6 bases, and 12 bases lay outside the gene matches. The germline V gene encodes CDR1 SNHLY and CDR2 FYNNEI. How the authors handled the data: Nucleated cell number was recorded as an estimate derived from reference gene primer amplification. Clones were sequenced by immunoSEQ multiplex PCR, and TCRdb holds only the in-frame ones, with some missing. Clone size and the V and J calls come from that table; the DNA yielded D and trimming. The profile shows fewer than 250,000 clones, around 89% of them singletons. The sequencing input was peripheral blood. This clonotype was sampled from a woman aged 40 to 50 with acute or convalescent COVID-19. This chain joins TRBV2 and TRBJ1-2; 7 nucleotides align to TRBD1. CDR3 protein: CASSERPGGGNYGYTF. CDR3 sequence (DNA): TGTGCCAGCAGCGAGAGACCAGGGGGAGGAAACTATGGCTACACCTTC.